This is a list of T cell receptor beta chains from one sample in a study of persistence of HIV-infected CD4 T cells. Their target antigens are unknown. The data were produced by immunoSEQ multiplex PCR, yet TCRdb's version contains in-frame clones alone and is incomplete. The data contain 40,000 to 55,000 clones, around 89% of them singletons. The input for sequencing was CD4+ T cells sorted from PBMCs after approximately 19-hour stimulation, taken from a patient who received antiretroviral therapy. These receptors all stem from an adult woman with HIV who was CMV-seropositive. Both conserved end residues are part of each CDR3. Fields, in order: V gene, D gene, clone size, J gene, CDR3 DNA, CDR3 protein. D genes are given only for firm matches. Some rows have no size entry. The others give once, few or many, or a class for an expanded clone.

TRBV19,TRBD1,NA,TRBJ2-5,TGTGCCTATTCCGAGGGGGCAGGAAAGACCCAGTACTTC,CAYSEGAGKTQYF
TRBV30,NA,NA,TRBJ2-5,TGTGCCTGGAGTGTGGGTCATCAAGAGACCCAGTACTTC,CAWSVGHQETQYF
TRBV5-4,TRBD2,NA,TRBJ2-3,TGTGCCAGCAGCTCCGGGACTAGAGGGACAGATACGCAGTATTTT,CASSSGTRGTDTQYF
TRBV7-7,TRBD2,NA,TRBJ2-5,TGTGCCAGCAGCTTAGCGGGGGTAGCGGGAGGATATGAGACCCAGTACTTC,CASSLAGVAGGYETQYF
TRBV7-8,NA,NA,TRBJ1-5,TGTGCCAGCAGCCCGTTTGGGGTTTCAAGCAATCAGCCCCAGCATTTT,CASSPFGVSSNQPQHF
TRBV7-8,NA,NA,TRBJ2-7,TGTGCCAGCAGCTTAAGACTAGGGGACTACGAGCAGTACTTC,CASSLRLGDYEQYF
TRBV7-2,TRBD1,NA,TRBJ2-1,TGTGCCAGCAGCTCGGACAGGGAAAGAAATGAGCAGTTCTTC,CASSSDRERNEQFF
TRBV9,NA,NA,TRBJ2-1,TGTGCCAGCAGCGACTTGGGGCGGGAGCAGTTCTTC,CASSDLGREQFF
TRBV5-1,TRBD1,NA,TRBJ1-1,TGCGCCAGCAGACAGGGACAGGGCGGGAACACTGAAGCTTTCTTT,CASRQGQGGNTEAFF
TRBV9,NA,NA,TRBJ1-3,TGTGCCAGCAGCCCATCGCCGCTGAGCTCTGGAAACACCATATATTTT,CASSPSPLSSGNTIYF
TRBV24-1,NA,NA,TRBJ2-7,TGTGCCACCAGTGACCCTGGAAGCGCCTACGAGCAGTACTTC,CATSDPGSAYEQYF
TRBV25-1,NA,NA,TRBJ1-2,TGTGCCAGCAGTGAAGGGGACTATGGCTACACCTTC,CASSEGDYGYTF
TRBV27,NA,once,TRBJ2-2,TGTGCCAGCAGTTTAGTTAACACCGGGGAGCTGTTTTTT,CASSLVNTGELFF
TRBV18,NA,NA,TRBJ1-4,TGTGCCAGCTCACTCTCATCGGGCGGTGGGTCCGAAAAACTGTTTTTT,CASSLSSGGGSEKLFF
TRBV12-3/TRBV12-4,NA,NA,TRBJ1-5,TGTGCCAGCAGCCCCCCGACAGGCCCCCAGCATTTT,CASSPPTGPQHF
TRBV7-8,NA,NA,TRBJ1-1,TGTGCCAGCAGCTTAAAGAAGGTGAACACTGAAGCTTTCTTT,CASSLKKVNTEAFF
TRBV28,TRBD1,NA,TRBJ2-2,TGTGCCAGCAGTCCTCCCGGGACAGGGAACACCGGGGAGCTGTTTTTT,CASSPPGTGNTGELFF
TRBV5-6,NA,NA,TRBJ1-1,TGTGCCAGCAGCTCAACGGTGGGGGCTGAAGCTTTCTTT,CASSSTVGAEAFF
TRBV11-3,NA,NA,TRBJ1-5,TGTGCCAGCAGCTTAAACGCTGGGGATCAGCCCCAGCATTTT,CASSLNAGDQPQHF
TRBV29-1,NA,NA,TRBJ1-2,TGCAGCGCCGGGGCAGGCCAAAGCCTCTATGGCTACACCTTC,CSAGAGQSLYGYTF
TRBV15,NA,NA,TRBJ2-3,TGTGCCACAGAACTAGGGGGGGACACAGATACGCAGTATTTT,CATELGGDTDTQYF
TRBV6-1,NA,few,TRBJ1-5,TGTGCCAGCAGTCCCCTCAGGGAACAGCCCCAGCATTTT,CASSPLREQPQHF
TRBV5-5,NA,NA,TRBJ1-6,TGTGCCAGCAGCTTGGGCCAGCTTAATTCACCCCTCCACTTT,CASSLGQLNSPLHF
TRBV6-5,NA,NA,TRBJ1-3,TGTGCCAGCAGCGCCGCTCGCCTATCTGGAAACACCATATATTTT,CASSAARLSGNTIYF
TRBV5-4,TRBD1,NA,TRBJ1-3,TGTGCCAGCAGCGATGGACAGGATAGAAACACCATATATTTT,CASSDGQDRNTIYF
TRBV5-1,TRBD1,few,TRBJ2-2,TGCGCCAGCAGCCCTGGAGTGGGACAGGGGCGTCCCGGGGAGCTGTTTTTT,CASSPGVGQGRPGELFF
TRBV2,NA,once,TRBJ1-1,TGTGCCAGCAGGCGAGATGCCGGGGGGAACACTGAAGCTTTCTTT,CASRRDAGGNTEAFF
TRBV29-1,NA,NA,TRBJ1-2,TGCAGCGTTGAAAGGGGTCTTGGCTACACCTTC,CSVERGLGYTF
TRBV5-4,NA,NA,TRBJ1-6,TGTGCCAGCAGTATCTGTAGACCCCTAAAGACGTACCCTTCACCCCTCCACTTT,CASSICRPLKTYPSPLHF
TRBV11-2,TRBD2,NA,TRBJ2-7,TGTGCCAGCAGCCCGAGGACTAGTCCCTACGAGCAGTACTTC,CASSPRTSPYEQYF
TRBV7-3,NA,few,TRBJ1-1,TGTGCCAGCAGCACACAGAGGAACACTGAAGCTTTCTTT,CASSTQRNTEAFF
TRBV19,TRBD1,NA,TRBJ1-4,TGTGCCAGTAGTATCCGACAGGGTACGAATGAAAAACTGTTTTTT,CASSIRQGTNEKLFF
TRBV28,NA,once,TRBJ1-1,TGTGCCAGCAGTTTACCCCTTCCGGCTGAAGCTTTCTTT,CASSLPLPAEAFF
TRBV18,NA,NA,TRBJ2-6,TGTGCCAGCTCACCACAGGGGAATTCTGGGGCCAACGTCCTGACTTTC,CASSPQGNSGANVLTF
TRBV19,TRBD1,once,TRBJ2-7,TGTGCCAGTAGTTCCCGCCCCGGGACAGGGTCCAACGAGCAGTACTTC,CASSSRPGTGSNEQYF
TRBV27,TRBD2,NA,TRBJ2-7,TGTGCCAGCACCCTCCAAAAGACTAGCGGGAGGGGCGAGCAGTACTTC,CASTLQKTSGRGEQYF
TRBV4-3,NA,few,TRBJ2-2,TGCGCCAGCAGCCAAGAAGAGGGGTCCGGGGAGCTGTTTTTT,CASSQEEGSGELFF
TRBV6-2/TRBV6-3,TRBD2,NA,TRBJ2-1,TGTGCCAGCAGTACCCAACTAGCGGAACGTTACAATGAGCAGTTCTTC,CASSTQLAERYNEQFF
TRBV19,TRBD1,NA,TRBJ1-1,TGTGCCAGTACTCGACAGGGGGCGAACACTGAAGCTTTCTTT,CASTRQGANTEAFF
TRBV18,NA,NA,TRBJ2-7,TGTGCCAGCTCACCAGGAGGGCGGTACGAGCAGTACTTC,CASSPGGRYEQYF
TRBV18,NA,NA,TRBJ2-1,TGTGCCAGCTCCGCCGCCGGCCGCTCCTACAATGAGCAGTTCTTC,CASSAAGRSYNEQFF
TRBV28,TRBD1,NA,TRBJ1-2,TGTGCCAGCAGTTTCTCCGGGACAGGGGGGAGAGGCTACACCTTC,CASSFSGTGGRGYTF
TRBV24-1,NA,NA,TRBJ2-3,TGTGCCACCAGTGAACACGACAGAGATACGCAGTATTTT,CATSEHDRDTQYF
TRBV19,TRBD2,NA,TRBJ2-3,TGTGCCAGTGCCCACCAGGGGAGCGGGAGGGCTAAAGATACGCAGTATTTT,CASAHQGSGRAKDTQYF
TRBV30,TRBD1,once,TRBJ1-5,TGTGCCTGGAGTCCTACACAGGGGGCGAGCAATCAGCCCCAGCATTTT,CAWSPTQGASNQPQHF
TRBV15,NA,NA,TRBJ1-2,TGTGCCACCAGCAAAGACGGAAACTATGGCTACACCTTC,CATSKDGNYGYTF
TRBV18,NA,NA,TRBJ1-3,TGTGCCAGCTCACCACAGGAGTCTGGAAACACCATATATTTT,CASSPQESGNTIYF
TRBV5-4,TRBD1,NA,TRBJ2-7,TGTGCCAGCAGCTTGGAGGGGGCCTTTTGGAACGAGCAGTACTTC,CASSLEGAFWNEQYF
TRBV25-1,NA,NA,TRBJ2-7,TGTGCCAGCAGTGAATTGTACGGGAGAGGCTACGAGCAGTACTTC,CASSELYGRGYEQYF
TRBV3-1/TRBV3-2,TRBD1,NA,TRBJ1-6,TGTGCCAGCAGCTCGACAGGGGCAAATTCACCCCTCCACTTT,CASSSTGANSPLHF
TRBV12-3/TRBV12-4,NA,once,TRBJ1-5,TGTGCCAGCGCAGCTTATCAGCCCCAGCATTTT,CASAAYQPQHF
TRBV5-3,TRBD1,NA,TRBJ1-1,TGTGCCAGAAGCCCCGGGACAGGGGGAGTGAACACTGAAGCTTTCTTT,CARSPGTGGVNTEAFF
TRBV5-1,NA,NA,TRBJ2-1,TGCGCCAGCAGCTCCGATAAACCTTCCCGGGGTGAGCAGTTCTTC,CASSSDKPSRGEQFF
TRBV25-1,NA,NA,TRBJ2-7,TGTGCCAGCAGTGAATGGGGTCAGGGTAACGAGCAGTACTTC,CASSEWGQGNEQYF
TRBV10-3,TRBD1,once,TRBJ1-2,TGTGCCATCAGTGAAGGACAGGGCGCCTATGGCTACACCTTC,CAISEGQGAYGYTF
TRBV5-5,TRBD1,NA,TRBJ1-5,TGTGCCAGCAGCTCGGGACAGGGGGCATATCATCAGCCCCAGCATTTT,CASSSGQGAYHQPQHF
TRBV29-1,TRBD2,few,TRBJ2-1,TGCAGCGTTGGAGCTCGGCGGGGGGGCTCTCAGCGTGGGAATGAGCAGTTCTTC,CSVGARRGGSQRGNEQFF